Listed below are T cell receptor beta chains from one sample, sequenced in a study of a mutant IDH1 vaccine in newly diagnosed glioma. TCRdb's table, derived via immunoSEQ multiplex PCR, lists solely in-frame clones and lacks some. The sample lists approximately 30,000 clones, approximately 78% occurring once. No antigen has been identified for these receptors. This material consisted of PBMCs, taken from a glioma patient whose treatment included an IDH1 peptide vaccine. Receptors were obtained from a woman aged 30 to 39 with glioma. CDR3s include the opening cysteine and the closing phenylalanine or tryptophan. D genes are given only for firm matches. Clone size is stated in some rows and not others, as once, few, many or a class when expanded.

j_call,d_call,v_call,clone_size,cdr3_nt,cdr3_aa
TRBJ2-2,NA,TRBV7-7,NA,TGTGCCAGCAGCTCCACCCAAGCGAACACCGGGGAGCTGTTTTTT,CASSSTQANTGELFF
TRBJ1-3,NA,TRBV29-1,NA,TGCAGCGTTGTAGGCGAAGCTGGAAACACCATATATTTT,CSVVGEAGNTIYF
TRBJ1-1,NA,TRBV20-1,NA,TGCAGTGCTAGACTTGCCCACGAAGCTTTCTTT,CSARLAHEAFF
TRBJ1-2,NA,TRBV27,NA,TGTGCCAGCAGTTTTGGGTTCGTCTATGGCTACACCTTC,CASSFGFVYGYTF
TRBJ1-2,NA,TRBV10-3,NA,TGTGCCATAGAGTCTGGCTACACCTTC,CAIESGYTF
TRBJ1-5,TRBD1,TRBV29-1,NA,TGCAGCGTCGTACAGGGGAGCAATCAGCCCCAGCATTTT,CSVVQGSNQPQHF
TRBJ2-6,NA,TRBV7-8,NA,TGTGCCAGCCGATCAACGCGGGACCCTAAGATCTCTGGGGCCAACGTCCTGACTTTC,CASRSTRDPKISGANVLTF
TRBJ1-3,TRBD1,TRBV7-9,NA,TGTGCCAGCAAATTAACAGGGGGCGTCGGAAACACCATATATTTT,CASKLTGGVGNTIYF
TRBJ2-2,TRBD1,TRBV19,few,TGTGCCAGTACCGGGACAGGGGACACCGGGGAGCTGTTTTTT,CASTGTGDTGELFF
TRBJ2-2,NA,TRBV10-1,NA,TGCGCCAGCAGTGAGGGCTGGTACACCGGGGAGCTGTTTTTT,CASSEGWYTGELFF
TRBJ1-1,TRBD1,TRBV2,few,TGTGCCAGCAATAACAGGGGGCCTGAAGCTTTCTTT,CASNNRGPEAFF
TRBJ1-6,NA,TRBV6-1,once,TGTGCCAGCAGTGAAGCGCAACAGGGAAATTCACCCCTCCACTTT,CASSEAQQGNSPLHF